Listed here are 20 T cell receptor beta chains from one sample, sequenced in a study of cytomegalovirus exposure and HLA in healthy donors. The PCR made use of 60 Vbeta and 13 Jbeta primers. The table came from immunoSEQ multiplex PCR; TCRdb's copy has only in-frame clones and leaves some out. The sample consists of about 160,000 clones, 70% to 85% of them appearing once. Sequenced input: PBMCs. The source is a man between 25 and 39 years old in good health and CMV-seropositive.

J is TRBJ1-4 and V is TRBV5-4, with D perhaps matching TRBD1 (5 bases). V shed 1 base and J shed 8 bases, with 12 bases lying between them. This CDR3 contains 14 residues. Germline CDR1 reads SGHNT; CDR2 reads YYREEE (reference sequence). This chain's CDR3 is CASSLWGVGEKLFF. The CDR3 DNA sequence: TGTGCCAGCAGCTTGTGGGGGGTTGGAGAAAAACTGTTTTTT.

The chain employs TRBV6-1 and TRBJ2-2; 10 bases line up with TRBD2. V was pared by 6 bases and J by 1 base, with 2 bases of the junction left unmatched. The length of the CDR3 is 15 residues. Germline CDR1 MNHNS, CDR2 SASEGT. CDR3 DNA sequence: TGTGCCAGCAGCTTAGCGGGGGGGAACACCGGGGAGCTGTTTTTT. Protein product: CASSLAGGNTGELFF.

The CDR3 sequence is CASSPPGLSNEKLFF. As DNA, the CDR3 is TGTGCCAGCTCACCGCCGGGACTTTCTAATGAAAAACTGTTTTTT. This rearrangement joins TRBV18 to TRBJ1-4, with D maybe TRBD1 (5 bases). The CDR3 has 15 residues. The V gene's germline CDR1 is KGHSH and CDR2 LQKENI. V shed 3 bases and J shed 3 bases, with 11 bases lying between them.

This sequence joins TRBV27 and TRBJ2-7; no definite D call. Trimming took 7 bases from V and 5 from J, leaving 6 bases between them. CDR1 and CDR2 (germline): MNHEY, SMNVEV (reference sequence). The CDR3 runs to 10 residues. Here the CDR3 reads CASIYHEQYF. The CDR3 DNA reads as TGTGCCAGCATTTATCACGAGCAGTACTTC.

The V and J genes are TRBV30 and TRBJ2-2; the D is unclear. Germline V gene sequence: CDR1 GTSNPN, CDR2 SVGIG (reference sequence). V was pared by 0 bases and J by 3 bases, with 5 bases between. CDR3 size: 13 residues. CDR3 protein: CAWSVTYTGELFF. The CDR3 DNA is TGTGCCTGGAGTGTAACATACACCGGGGAGCTGTTTTTT.

By its share, this clone is medium-sized. The chain joins TRBV6-5 to TRBJ2-2, with D unresolved. Trimming shortened V by 6 bases and J by 2 bases, and 13 bases separated the two germline ends. Germline loops: CDR1 MNHEY, CDR2 SVGAGI. The CDR3 is made up of 15 amino acids. The CDR3 region is CASSHRWANTGELFF. CDR3 sequence (DNA): TGTGCCAGCAGCCACCGGTGGGCCAACACCGGGGAGCTGTTTTTT.

The chain employs TRBV19 and TRBJ1-2; tentative D call: TRBD1 (6 bases). CDR1 is LNHDA, CDR2 SQIVND, per germline (reference sequence). The CDR3 contains 11 residues. The germline V and J ends were trimmed by 7 bases and 5 bases, with 8 bases remaining between them. The CDR3 DNA is TGTGCCAGTATGACAGGTTATGGCTACACCTTC. Translated: CASMTGYGYTF. Filled out from reference TRBV19 and TRBJ1-2, the complete variable domain reads DGGITQSPKYLFRKEGQNVTLSCEQNLNHDAMYWYRQDPGQGLRLIYYSQIVNDFQKGDIAEGYSVSREKKESFPLTVTSAQKNPTAFYLCASMTGYGYTFGSGTRLTVV.

The chain links TRBV5-4 to TRBJ1-4; TRBD1 matches 8 bases. Germline CDR1 reads SGHNT; CDR2 reads YYREEE (reference sequence). V lost 4 bases and J lost 6; bases outside the gene matches: 5. The CDR3 is 14 residues long. The CDR3 DNA reads as TGTGCCAGCAGCGAGGGACAGGCCGATGAAAAACTGTTTTTT. The encoded protein is CASSEGQADEKLFF.

The V gene is TRBV2, the J gene TRBJ2-1; 8 positions agree with TRBD2. The V and J ends lost 9 bases and 9 bases, in that order; junction bases with no gene match: 4. Germline CDR1 and CDR2: SNHLY and FYNNEI. This CDR3 comprises 11 residues. CDR3 sequence reads: CARGAGGEQFF. The CDR3 coding sequence is TGTGCCAGGGGGGCGGGGGGTGAGCAGTTCTTC. Combining the CDR3 with reference TRBV2 and TRBJ2-1 gives the whole variable domain EPEVTQTPSHQVTQMGQEVILRCVPISNHLYFYWYRQILGQKVEFLVSFYNNEISEKSEIFDDQFSVERPDGSNFTLKIRSTKLEDSAMYFCARGAGGEQFFGPGTRLTVL.

The CDR3 sequence is CATDMGQGNQPQHF. The CDR3 nucleotides read TGTGCCACCGATATGGGACAGGGCAATCAGCCCCAGCATTTT. This chain connects TRBV10-3 to TRBJ1-5; TRBD1 agrees at 8 bases. This CDR3 region has 14 residues. V gave up 10 bases and J gave up 2 bases; unmatched junction bases: 7. Germline V gene data show CDR1 as ENHRY and CDR2 as SYGVKD.

The genes are TRBV7-9 and TRBJ1-4; 11 nucleotides agree with TRBD1. The junction had 15 bases not matched to a gene; V was cut back by 4 bases and J by 8 bases. Germline CDR1 reads SEHNR; CDR2 reads FQNEAQ (reference sequence). The CDR3 is 18 residues long. The CDR3 spells CASSWTGGATTLGEKLFF. The CDR3 bases are TGTGCCAGCAGCTGGACAGGGGGCGCGACCACCCTGGGGGAAAAACTGTTTTTT.

A remark on this clone: Other DNA sequences in this sample translate to the same CDR3. The chain links TRBV27 to TRBJ1-6, with 7 bases that match TRBD1. Per germline, CDR1 MNHEY and CDR2 SMNVEV (reference sequence). The CDR3 contains 15 residues. V shed 4 bases and J 4 bases; nucleotides not matched to a gene: 4. CDR3 nucleotide sequence: TGTGCCAGCAGTTCCGACAGGGATTATAATTCACCCCTCCACTTT. It yields the protein CASSSDRDYNSPLHF.

The chain joins TRBV15 to TRBJ2-6; D is unresolved. Germline V lookup: CDR1 LNHNV, CDR2 YYDKDF (reference sequence). The V and J ends lost 5 bases and 0 bases respectively, with 11 bases between them. The CDR3 loop spans 16 amino acids. CDR3 protein: CATSRSRNSGANVLTF. Here the CDR3 DNA reads TGTGCCACCAGCCGGTCCAGGAACTCTGGGGCCAACGTCCTGACTTTC.

The chain is built from TRBV15 and TRBJ2-3; TRBD2 aligns across 10 bases. The V segment lost 0 bases and the J segment 5 bases; nucleotides outside the gene matches: 8. The CDR3 runs 17 residues. Germline V gives CDR1 LNHNV, CDR2 YYDKDF (reference sequence). As DNA, the CDR3 is TGTGCCACCAGCAGAGATCACCTAGCGGGGGAGATAGATACGCAGTATTTT. It specifies CATSRDHLAGEIDTQYF.

This clone was counted a single time. The V and J genes are TRBV9 and TRBJ1-3, with unresolved D. This CDR3 is 14 amino acids long. Germline CDR1 reads SGDLS; CDR2 reads YYNGEE. The germline V and J ends were trimmed by 0 bases and 0 bases, with 4 bases remaining between them. The CDR3 sequence is CASSVGSSGNTIYF. For the CDR3, the DNA is TGTGCCAGCAGCGTAGGGAGCTCTGGAAACACCATATATTTT.

This clone was recorded once. The chain carries TRBV25-1 and TRBJ1-5, with TRBD1 identical over 9 bases. The CDR3 totals 15 residues. Trimming took 5 bases from V and 5 from J; bases not matched to a gene: 7. The germline CDR1 and CDR2 sequences are MGHDK and SYGVNS. CDR3 DNA: TGTGCCAGCAGTCCGCGGCGGGACAGGGATCAGCCCCAGCATTTT. It translates to CASSPRRDRDQPQHF.

The rearrangement links TRBV7-9 to TRBJ2-7; 8 bases are a match to TRBD1. Germline CDR1 and CDR2: SEHNR and FQNEAQ (reference sequence). The V and J ends lost 6 bases and 3 bases, in that order; junction bases with no gene match: 7. This CDR3 has 14 residues. The CDR3 region has the DNA TGTGCCAGCAGACCGACAGGGGCGGGCTACGAGCAGTACTTC. It yields the protein CASRPTGAGYEQYF.

V is TRBV7-9 and J is TRBJ2-1; 11 nucleotides align to TRBD1. The ends lost 5 bases at V and 7 bases at J; junction bases unmatched: 7. Germline-derived CDR1 and CDR2 are SEHNR and FQNEAQ (reference sequence). This CDR3 is built from 15 residues. The CDR3 region has the DNA TGTGCCAGCAGCGCCGGACAGGGGGCGCAGAATGAGCAGTTCTTC. Translated, it gives CASSAGQGAQNEQFF.

This chain uses TRBV28 with TRBJ2-7; 7 bases align to TRBD1. The CDR3 has 14 residues. Germline loops: CDR1 MDHEN, CDR2 SYDVKM. J was trimmed by 6 bases and V by 4 bases; bases with no gene match: 9. CDR3 protein: CASSSAQGQVEQYF. CDR3 DNA sequence: TGTGCCAGCAGTTCAGCCCAAGGACAGGTCGAGCAGTACTTC.

The chain carries TRBV23-1 and TRBJ1-6; tentative D call: TRBD1 (5 bases). TRBV23-1 is flagged as an ORF with uncertain function. CDR3 length: 18 residues. V was clipped by 6 bases and J by 0 bases, with 18 bases between them. CDR3 region: CASRLPVRTLSYNSPLHF. CDR3 bases: TGCGCCAGCAGGCTCCCGGTCAGGACACTCTCCTATAATTCACCCCTCCACTTT.